This is a list of T cell receptor beta chains from one sample in a study of shared T cell receptors in the human thymus. The method was immunoSEQ multiplex PCR; TCRdb's version includes in-frame clones alone and lacks a portion of them. Of hundreds of thousands of clones in the sample, approximately 87% were seen once. The same data also went into a second study, on human thymus T cells.

The sequenced material came from thymocytes. The source is a boy under three years old with a congenital heart defect. Each CDR3 is given with its conserved first and last residue. The D gene is left open where the match is weak. Some rows have no size entry. The others give once, few or many, or a class for an expanded clone.

j_call d_call v_call cdr3_length clone_size cdr3_nt cdr3_aa
TRBJ1-5 TRBD1 TRBV19 16 NA TGTGCCAGTAGTGACAGGGCCGGTTATAGCAATCAGCCCCAGCATTTT CASSDRAGYSNQPQHF
TRBJ2-7 NA TRBV28 18 NA TGTGCCAGCAGATCCACCTTCGTTTCGAGACAGGAAGCCTACGAGCAGTACTTC CASRSTFVSRQEAYEQYF
TRBJ1-2 NA TRBV6-1 12 NA TGTGCCAGCGCCAGACAGGTCTATGGCTACACCTTC CASARQVYGYTF
TRBJ2-1 NA TRBV5-6 13 NA TGTGCCAGCAGTGAGGGATGGGAACATGAGCAGTTCTTC CASSEGWEHEQFF
TRBJ2-2 NA TRBV6-5 14 NA TGTGCCAGCCTCCGAACAGGGAACACCGGGGAGCTGTTTTTT CASLRTGNTGELFF
TRBJ2-7 NA TRBV4-1 16 NA TGCGCCAGCAGCCAAGATCCGCGCGGCCAACCCTACGAGCAGTACTTC CASSQDPRGQPYEQYF
TRBJ2-7 NA TRBV11-2 11 once TGTGCCAGCAGCAGCCGGTCCCAGCAGTACTTC CASSSRSQQYF
TRBJ2-3 NA TRBV25-1 15 NA TGTGCCAGCAGTGATCAATCGGGGAGTACAGATACGCAGTATTTT CASSDQSGSTDTQYF
TRBJ2-3 NA TRBV29-1 13 once TGCAGCGGTGACTTCCGTAGCACAGATACGCAGTATTTT CSGDFRSTDTQYF
TRBJ1-1 NA TRBV11-1 13 NA TGTGCCAGCAGCCCCGGAGGGGACACTGAAGCTTTCTTT CASSPGGDTEAFF
TRBJ1-2 TRBD1 TRBV27 16 NA TGTGCCAGCAGTTTTGGGCAGGACAGGGAACTATATGGCTACACCTTC CASSFGQDRELYGYTF